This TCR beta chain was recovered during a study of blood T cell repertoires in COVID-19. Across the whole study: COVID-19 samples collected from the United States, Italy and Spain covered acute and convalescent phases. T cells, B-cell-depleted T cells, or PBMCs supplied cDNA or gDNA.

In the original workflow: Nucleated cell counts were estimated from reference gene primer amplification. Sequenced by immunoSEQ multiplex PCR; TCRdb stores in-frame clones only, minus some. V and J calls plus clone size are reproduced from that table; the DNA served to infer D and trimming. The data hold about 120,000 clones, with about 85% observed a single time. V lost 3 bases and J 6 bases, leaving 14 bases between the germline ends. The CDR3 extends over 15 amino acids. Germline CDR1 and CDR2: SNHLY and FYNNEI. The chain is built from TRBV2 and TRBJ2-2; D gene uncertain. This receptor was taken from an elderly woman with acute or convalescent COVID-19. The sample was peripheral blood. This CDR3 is CASSDEQVGAGELFF. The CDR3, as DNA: TGTGCCAGCAGTGATGAGCAGGTCGGCGCCGGGGAGCTGTTTTTT.